The 20 T cell receptor beta chains listed next were all sequenced from one sample in a study of blood T cell repertoires in COVID-19. TCRdb's table, derived via immunoSEQ multiplex PCR, lists solely in-frame clones and lacks some. Among under 400,000 clones listed, around nine tenths were seen once. The specimen was PBMCs or T cells enriched from blood (not recorded which). These receptors were taken from a woman aged 30 to 39 who had been exposed to COVID-19.

Regarding this clone: Distinct nucleotide sequences in the sample also encode this CDR3. This sequence joins TRBV19 and TRBJ2-7, with TRBD1 identical over 7 bases. CDR3 length: 11 amino acids. Germline CDR1 is LNHDA and CDR2 is SQIVND (reference sequence). The trim removed 9 bases at V and 5 bases at J, leaving 4 bases unmatched. CDR3 region: CASRTGDEQYF. CDR3 in DNA: TGTGCCAGCAGAACAGGGGACGAGCAGTACTTC.

The rearrangement links TRBV30 to TRBJ1-3, with D perhaps TRBD1 (5 bases). Looked up from germline, CDR1 is GTSNPN and CDR2 is SVGIG (reference sequence). Trimming took 2 bases from V and 0 from J, leaving 14 bases between them. CDR3 length: 16 residues. The CDR3: CAWSYRTWSSGNTIYF. Written as DNA, the CDR3 is TGTGCCTGGAGTTACAGGACCTGGAGCTCTGGAAACACCATATATTTT. The variable domain in full, with the rest retrieved from reference TRBV30 and TRBJ1-3, is SQTIHQWPATLVQPVGSPLSLECTVEGTSNPNLYWYRQAAGRGLQLLFYSVGIGQISSEVPQNLSASRPQDRQFILSSKKLLLSDSGFYLCAWSYRTWSSGNTIYFGEGSWLTVV.

V gene TRBV5-1 combines with J gene TRBJ2-1; 9 bases align to TRBD2. Losses at the gene ends were 5 bases for V and 5 bases for J; bases not matched to a gene: 5. Germline V lookup: CDR1 SGHRS, CDR2 YFSETQ. The CDR3 covers 14 residues. DNA of the CDR3: TGCGCCAGCAGTAGCGGGGGCAAGGACAATGAGCAGTTCTTC. It is translated as CASSSGGKDNEQFF. The complete variable domain, with remaining parts taken from reference TRBV5-1 and TRBJ2-1, reads KAGVTQTPRYLIKTRGQQVTLSCSPISGHRSVSWYQQTPGQGLQFLFEYFSETQRNKGNFPGRFSGRQFSNSRSEMNVSTLELGDSALYLCASSSGGKDNEQFFGPGTRLTVL.

The chain couples TRBV6-1 to TRBJ2-5; D perhaps matches TRBD1 (5 bases). This CDR3 has 14 residues. The V and J ends lost 3 bases and 5 bases respectively, with 13 bases between them. CDR1 MNHNS and CDR2 SASEGT come from the germline V gene. CDR3: CASSESRAYETQYF. For the CDR3, the DNA is TGTGCCAGCAGTGAGAGCAGGGCTTACGAGACCCAGTACTTC.

The rearrangement joins TRBV5-3 to TRBJ2-2, with TRBD1 identical over 7 bases. TRBV5-3 is filed as an ORF, its function uncertain. This CDR3 contains 17 residues. J lost 4 bases, V lost 4 bases, and 13 bases had no gene match. In nucleotides, the CDR3 is TGTGCCAGAAGCCCACCCGTGTCAGGGGGTACCACCGGGGAGCTGTTTTTT. Protein product: CARSPPVSGGTTGELFF.

The genes are TRBV13 and TRBJ2-1; D perhaps matches TRBD2 (6 bases). Per germline, CDR1 PRHDT and CDR2 FYEKMQ (reference sequence). The CDR3 totals 13 residues. Trimming stripped 8 bases from V and 7 bases from J, with 15 bases between. CDR3 sequence: CASSGGNRNEQFF. CDR3 DNA sequence: TGTGCCAGCTCGGGCGGGAATAGAAATGAGCAGTTCTTC.

J is TRBJ1-5 and V is TRBV21-1. TRBV21-1 counts as a pseudogene. The CDR3 length is 20 residues. The CDR3 is CASSTQSKATCRGAYQPQHF. CDR3 nucleotides: TGTGCCAGCAGCACCCAAAGCAAAGCAACATGTCGGGGGGCGTATCAGCCCCAGCATTTT.

The chain is built from TRBV15 and TRBJ2-1; the match to TRBD1 covers 8 bases. V lost 5 bases and J lost 1; bases outside the gene matches: 13. This CDR3 spans 18 amino acids. CDR1 and CDR2 (germline): LNHNV, YYDKDF (reference sequence). In nucleotides, the CDR3 is TGTGCCACCAGCCTGGACAGGGAGTATCGCCAATCCTACAATGAGCAGTTCTTC. Translation gives CATSLDREYRQSYNEQFF. The whole variable domain, remainder taken from reference TRBV15 and TRBJ2-1, is DAMVIQNPRYQVTQFGKPVTLSCSQTLNHNVMYWYQQKSSQAPKLLFHYYDKDFNNEADTPDNFQSRRPNTSFCFLDIRSPGLGDTAMYLCATSLDREYRQSYNEQFFGPGTRLTVL.

This chain connects TRBV5-6 to TRBJ2-5, with D possibly being TRBD2 (6 bases). V was clipped by 1 base and J by 2 bases, with 9 bases between them. Germline CDR1 is SGHDT and CDR2 is YYEEEE. The CDR3 extends over 14 amino acids. The CDR3 DNA is TGTGCCAGCAGCTTGCCGGAGGGGCAAGAGACCCAGTACTTC. This sequence encodes CASSLPEGQETQYF.

The chain joins TRBV9 to TRBJ2-1; D may be TRBD2 (5 bases). Trimming removed 4 bases at V and 7 bases at J, with 18 bases between. This CDR3 is 15 amino acids long. Looked up from germline, CDR1 is SGDLS and CDR2 is YYNGEE. CDR3: CASSRTVVAGNEQFF. As DNA, the CDR3 is TGTGCCAGCAGCCGAACGGTGGTGGCGGGTAATGAGCAGTTCTTC. The full variable domain, with the rest looked up from reference TRBV9 and TRBJ2-1, is DSGVTQTPKHLITATGQRVTLRCSPRSGDLSVYWYQQSLDQGLQFLIQYYNGEERAKGNILERFSAQQFPDLHSELNLSSLELGDSALYFCASSRTVVAGNEQFFGPGTRLTVL.

The V call is TRBV9, the J call TRBJ1-3; 7 bases map to TRBD1. The germline CDR1 and CDR2 sequences are SGDLS and YYNGEE. Trimming removed 3 bases from V and 4 bases from J; junction bases left unmatched: 7. The CDR3 sequence is 15 residues long. DNA for the CDR3: TGTGCCAGCAGCGCCCCGACAGGGAGGGGAAACACCATATATTTT. It yields the protein CASSAPTGRGNTIYF.

V is TRBV28 and J is TRBJ1-5; no clear D gene. The CDR3 contains 11 residues. The germline V gene has CDR1 MDHEN and CDR2 SYDVKM. Deletions cut 3 bases from V and 7 bases from J, with 4 bases between. Here the CDR3 reads CASSLEQPQHF. The CDR3 DNA is TGTGCCAGCAGTTTGGAGCAGCCCCAGCATTTT.

J is TRBJ2-5 and V is TRBV28; D is unclear. Germline V CDR1 and CDR2: MDHEN, SYDVKM. The CDR3 runs 11 residues. Trimming left V 7 bases short and J 5 bases short, with 8 bases between. The CDR3 reads CASMSWETQYF. DNA of the CDR3: TGTGCCAGCATGAGCTGGGAGACCCAGTACTTC. The full variable domain, rest sourced from reference TRBV28 and TRBJ2-5, is DVKVTQSSRYLVKRTGEKVFLECVQDMDHENMFWYRQDPGLGLRLIYFSYDVKMKEKGDIPEGYSVSREKKERFSLILESASTNQTSMYLCASMSWETQYFGPGTRLLVL.

The rearrangement links TRBV3-1 (or the pseudogene TRBV3-2) to TRBJ1-3; unclear D gene. V lost 4 bases to trimming and J lost 0 bases, with 19 bases between them. Per germline, CDR1 LGHDT and CDR2 YNNKEL (reference sequence). The CDR3 consists of 18 residues. CDR3 DNA: TGTGCCAGCAGCCTCCTCCTCTTGACGGGGAGCTCTGGAAACACCATATATTTT. This sequence encodes CASSLLLLTGSSGNTIYF.

V gene TRBV24-1 combines with J gene TRBJ2-7; D is ambiguous. Germline V gene lookup returns CDR1 KGHDR and CDR2 SFDVKD. V was pared by 2 bases and J by 0 bases, with 10 bases between. The length of the CDR3 is 15 residues. Here the CDR3 DNA reads TGTGCCACCAGTGATTCGCTAGAAAGCTCCTACGAGCAGTACTTC. This translates into CATSDSLESSYEQYF.

The chain uses TRBV29-1 and TRBJ1-2; D unresolved. V shed 0 bases and J shed 0 bases, with 11 bases lying between them. Germline V CDR1 and CDR2: SQVTM, ANQGSEA. The CDR3 extends over 15 amino acids. The CDR3 nucleotides are TGCAGCGTTGAAGATCTCTGGGCTACTAACTATGGCTACACCTTC. Its translation is CSVEDLWATNYGYTF.

The V call is TRBV28, the J call TRBJ1-1; D gene ambiguous. V dropped 8 bases and J dropped 1 base, with 11 bases sitting between them. The germline V gene has CDR1 MDHEN and CDR2 SYDVKM. The CDR3 extends over 13 amino acids. The CDR3 nucleotides read TGTGCCAGCGGGCATGACCCGAACACTGAAGCTTTCTTT. It codes for CASGHDPNTEAFF.

The genes are TRBV5-5 and TRBJ2-7; 8 bases fit TRBD1. CDR3 length: 16 residues. Germline lookup yields CDR1 SGHKS and CDR2 YYEKEE (reference sequence). The V gene end was trimmed by 6 bases and the J gene end by 2 bases; junction bases not matched to a gene: 13. The DNA of the CDR3 is TGTGCCAGCACCCGTGGGGACAGGCGGTCAACCTACGAGCAGTACTTC. Amino acid sequence: CASTRGDRRSTYEQYF.

Of note for this clone: Within the sample, other DNA sequences also encode this same CDR3. This chain uses TRBV27 with TRBJ1-6, with D maybe TRBD1 (5 bases). Germline V gene data show CDR1 as MNHEY and CDR2 as SMNVEV (reference sequence). This CDR3 contains 16 residues. Trimming took 3 bases from V and 0 from J, leaving 9 bases between them. DNA for the CDR3: TGTGCCAGCAGTTTCTACAGGAGCTCCTATAATTCACCCCTCCACTTT. Translating gives CASSFYRSSYNSPLHF.

This clone was seen once. The chain is built from TRBV18 and TRBJ2-2, with 8 positions matching TRBD2. The CDR3 sequence is 14 residues long. V lost 3 bases, J lost 5 bases, and 2 bases stayed unmatched. CDR1 is KGHSH and CDR2 is LQKENI in the germline V gene. The CDR3 DNA is TGTGCCAGCTCACCTAGCGGGGCTACCGGGGAGCTGTTTTTT. The encoded protein is CASSPSGATGELFF.